One and the same sample provided the 30 T cell receptor beta chains below, sequenced in a study of Graves' ophthalmopathy and Graves' hyperthyroidism listed by TCRdb under 2018. This sample was sequenced with an Illumina HiSeq 2000. For repertoire sequencing, the TCR beta CDR3 regions were amplified from RNA transcripts. The first round of RT-PCR was done with HTBI primers and the Qiagen OneStep RT-PCR kit, and was followed by a second round of multiplex PCR, then size selection and purification. Using fastp trimming at Q25 and MiXCR clonotype assembly, TCRdb reanalyzed the public sequencing data and kept in-frame beta chains. Rows are combined by CDR3 protein, so each entry shows the most common genes and DNA. The sample table holds around 1.1 million distinct CDR3 sequences, of which 35% to 40% were seen once. The top ten constitute around 10% of the sample. Sequences were obtained from peripheral blood or thyroid tissue (not recorded which). The origin of the receptors is an adult man with Graves' hyperthyroidism.

This clonotype was found many times. The chain combines TRBV24-1 with TRBJ1-5, with 7 positions matching TRBD1. The CDR3 loop spans 14 amino acids. Germline-derived CDR1 and CDR2 are KGHDR and SFDVKD. V shed 9 bases, J shed 5 bases, and the junction held 9 bases outside the gene matches. The CDR3 sequence: CATQGTATDQPQHF. The CDR3 DNA sequence: TGTGCCACCCAAGGGACAGCAACGGATCAGCCCCAGCATTTT.

This clonotype was found many times. The chain is built from TRBV6-2 or TRBV6-3 and TRBJ1-2, with 7 bases matching TRBD1. V was clipped by 0 bases and J by 6 bases; unmatched bases: 7. Germline lookup yields CDR1 MNHEY and CDR2 SVGEGT. The CDR3 contains 15 residues. The DNA of the CDR3 is TGTGCCAGCAGTTACTCGCAAAGGGGGCGCGATGGCTACACCTTC. This translates into CASSYSQRGRDGYTF.

The chain carries TRBV10-1 and TRBJ2-7, with D possibly TRBD1 on 6 matching bases. This CDR3 region has 15 residues. V was cut by 4 bases and J by 5 bases, with 18 bases left in between. Germline V gene lookup returns CDR1 WNHNN and CDR2 SYGVQD (reference sequence). CDR3 protein: CASSATGPLDHEQYF. The CDR3 DNA reads as TGCGCCAGCAGTGCGACAGGCCCCCTTGACCACGAGCAGTACTTC.

Turning to this clonotype: Possible read error: a much larger clone is one base away. The chain has TRBV7-2 and TRBJ2-7; no reliable D call. The CDR3 is 14 residues long. The germline CDR1 and CDR2 sequences are SGHTA and FQGNSA. Trimming took 4 bases from V and 3 from J, leaving 13 bases between them. This chain's CDR3 is CASSSASANYEQYF. The CDR3 nucleotides read TGTGCCAGCAGCTCAGCGAGCGCAAACTACGAGCAGTACTTC.

This chain links TRBV6-1 with TRBJ1-5; D gene ambiguous. CDR3 length: 12 amino acids. Trimming pared 7 bases from V and 9 bases from J, leaving 13 bases between. The germline V gene encodes CDR1 MNHNS and CDR2 SASEGT. CDR3 in DNA: TGTGCCAGCACCCCAGGAGGAGGGCCCCAGCATTTT. Its translation is CASTPGGGPQHF.

The V gene is TRBV29-1, the J gene TRBJ2-2; D is perhaps TRBD1 (6 bases). The CDR3 totals 15 residues. Germline V gene sequence: CDR1 SQVTM, CDR2 ANQGSEA. Trimming left V 7 bases short and J 7 bases short, with 22 bases between. The CDR3 coding sequence is TGCAGCGCCTCCTACCCCGCCAGGGGATACGGGGAGCTGTTTTTT. Its protein is CSASYPARGYGELFF.

Many counts were recorded for this clonotype. The rearrangement links TRBV20-1 to TRBJ2-5; perhaps TRBD1 as D (7 bases). The V and J ends lost 5 bases and 6 bases respectively, with 19 bases between them. In germline, CDR1 is DFQATT, CDR2 SNEGSKA (reference sequence). The CDR3 extends over 14 amino acids. The CDR3 reads CSARRGTDVKTQYF. The CDR3 DNA follows: TGCAGTGCTCGGAGGGGGACAGATGTTAAGACCCAGTACTTC.

This chain joins TRBV6-5 and TRBJ1-5, with 7 bases fitting TRBD1. The CDR3 runs to 14 residues. J lost 7 bases, V lost 6 bases, and 9 bases had no gene match. Looked up from germline, CDR1 is MNHEY and CDR2 is SVGAGI. CDR3 nucleotide sequence: TGTGCCAGCAGCCCGACAGGGCTAAAGCAGCCCCAGCATTTT. It codes for CASSPTGLKQPQHF.

This sequence joins TRBV12-3 or TRBV12-4 and TRBJ1-4; no clear D gene. The CDR3 spans 15 residues. V shed 2 bases and J shed 5 bases, with 12 bases lying between them. The CDR3 is CASSLRPMANEKLFF. CDR3 nucleotide sequence: TGTGCCAGCAGTTTAAGACCCATGGCAAATGAAAAACTGTTTTTT.

This clonotype occurred a few times. It may be a read error: a sequence one base away is much more abundant. The J gene is TRBJ2-5, the V gene TRBV4-2; 7 bases map to TRBD1. CDR1 is LGHNA, CDR2 YNFKEQ, per germline. V shed 5 bases, J shed 7 bases, and the junction held 7 bases outside the gene matches. The CDR3 loop spans 13 amino acids. CDR3 amino acids: CASSYDRVATQYF. CDR3 nucleotide sequence: TGTGCCAGCAGCTATGACAGGGTCGCGACCCAGTACTTC.

This clonotype was seen more than once but under ten times. The chain uses TRBV4-3 and TRBJ1-2; 7 positions match TRBD1. The CDR3 spans 15 residues. CDR1 is LGHNA and CDR2 is YSLEER in the germline V gene. The V segment lost 0 bases and the J segment 7 bases; nucleotides outside the gene matches: 8. The CDR3 DNA is TGCGCCAGCAGCCAAGAAATACAGGGGCACTCTGGCTACACCTTC. Translated: CASSQEIQGHSGYTF.

Comments on this clonotype: A much larger clone differs from this one at a single base, so this may be a read error. The gene calls are TRBV7-9 and TRBJ1-6; TRBD1 matches 7 bases. This CDR3 contains 15 residues. Trimming at V came to 2 bases and at J to 8 bases, leaving 6 bases not matched to a gene. The germline V gene encodes CDR1 SEHNR and CDR2 FQNEAQ (reference sequence). For the CDR3, the DNA is TGTGCCAGCAGCTTAAGGGGGCCCCGGGATTCACCCCTCCACTTT. Amino acid sequence: CASSLRGPRDSPLHF.

This clonotype was found many times. V usage is TRBV30 and J usage is TRBJ1-2; TRBD1 aligns across 8 bases. Trimming removed 5 bases from V and 8 bases from J; junction bases left unmatched: 4. The CDR3 contains 11 residues. Per germline, CDR1 GTSNPN and CDR2 SVGIG (reference sequence). CDR3 sequence reads: CAWWTGNGYTF. As DNA, the CDR3 is TGTGCCTGGTGGACAGGGAACGGCTACACCTTC. The full variable domain, in which reference TRBV30 and TRBJ1-2 provide the parts outside the CDR3, is SQTIHQWPATLVQPVGSPLSLECTVEGTSNPNLYWYRQAAGRGLQLLFYSVGIGQISSEVPQNLSASRPQDRQFILSSKKLLLSDSGFYLCAWWTGNGYTFGSGTRLTVV.

Concerning this clonotype itself: A much larger clone lies a single base off, so this may be a read error. CDR3: CSVRAGGLLGEQYF. The CDR3 DNA follows: TGCAGTGTTAGGGCCGGTGGCCTACTCGGCGAGCAGTACTTC. The rearrangement joins TRBV20-1 to TRBJ2-7; unclear D gene. Per germline, CDR1 DFQATT and CDR2 SNEGSKA (reference sequence). CDR3 length: 14 residues. V shed 7 bases and J shed 6 bases, with 22 bases lying between them.

The rearrangement uses TRBV15 and TRBJ2-3; 9 nucleotides agree with TRBD2. Germline lookup yields CDR1 LNHNV and CDR2 YYDKDF (reference sequence). The CDR3 spans 16 residues. J gave up 3 bases and V 1 base, and 5 bases lay outside the gene matches. DNA of the CDR3: TGTGCCACCAGCAGAGCTGGCGGGAGGGCGACAGATACGCAGTATTTT. Protein sequence: CATSRAGGRATDTQYF. Full variable domain (rest looked up from reference TRBV15 and TRBJ2-3): DAMVIQNPRYQVTQFGKPVTLSCSQTLNHNVMYWYQQKSSQAPKLLFHYYDKDFNNEADTPDNFQSRRPNTSFCFLDIRSPGLGDTAMYLCATSRAGGRATDTQYFGPGTRLTVL.

For the CDR3, the DNA is TGTGCCAGCACCCGCCCCCAGCGGGGGGCCTACGAGCAGTACTTC. It specifies CASTRPQRGAYEQYF. The genes are TRBV27 and TRBJ2-7; 9 nucleotides line up with TRBD2. V lost 7 bases, J lost 2 bases, and 9 bases stayed unmatched. Germline CDR1 and CDR2: MNHEY and SMNVEV (reference sequence). The CDR3 runs 15 residues.

This clonotype was counted ten times or more. CDR3 protein: CATSSRANTGELFF. The CDR3, as DNA: TGTGCCACCAGCTCCAGGGCGAACACCGGGGAGCTGTTTTTT. The chain is built from TRBV15 and TRBJ2-2, with D perhaps matching TRBD1 (5 bases). This CDR3 spans 14 amino acids. The germline V gene encodes CDR1 LNHNV and CDR2 YYDKDF (reference sequence). Trimming removed 5 bases at V and 0 bases at J, with 7 bases between.

With regard to this clonotype: A much more abundant neighbour one base away suggests this may be a read error. The chain employs TRBV7-7 and TRBJ1-2; TRBD1 might be the D (5 bases). The CDR3 covers 14 residues. V was shortened by 5 bases and J by 5 bases, with 15 bases between the two germline ends. From germline, CDR1 is SSHAT and CDR2 FNYEAQ (reference sequence). This CDR3 reads CASSTGTEGYGYTF. Written as DNA, the CDR3 is TGTGCCAGCAGCACCGGGACGGAAGGTTATGGCTACACCTTC.

Points on this clonotype: This sequence may be a read error, since a much larger clone differs from it by one base. The CDR3 does not end in the conserved phenylalanine or tryptophan, so this is likely a read error. This chain links TRBV7-2 with TRBJ1-3, with TRBD1 matching 8 bases. The germline CDR1 and CDR2 sequences are SGHTA and FQGNSA. The CDR3 is 14 residues long. The ends lost 7 bases at V and 3 bases at J; junction bases unmatched: 5. The CDR3 nucleotides read TGTGCCAGCACCCCACAGGGGGTTGGAAACACCATATATTCT. Translating it yields CASTPQGVGNTIYS.

Points on this clonotype: This may arise from a read error, as a much more abundant clone is one base away. The gene calls are TRBV20-1 and TRBJ1-1; D unclear. This CDR3 has 8 residues. In germline, CDR1 is DFQATT, CDR2 SNEGSKA (reference sequence). V was pared by 5 bases and J by 10 bases, with 5 bases between. The CDR3 sequence: CSAGGAFF. Written as DNA, the CDR3 is TGCAGTGCTGGAGGAGCTTTCTTT.

Turning to this clonotype: A clone one base away is much larger, so this may be a read error. The rearrangement links TRBV5-1 to TRBJ1-6; no firm D call. The CDR3 has 15 amino acids. In germline, CDR1 is SGHRS, CDR2 YFSETQ. Trimming removed 0 bases from V and 10 bases from J, with 14 bases in between. The CDR3 DNA follows: TGCGCCAGCAGCTTGGGCCCGACATCACCCTCACCCCTCCACTTT. It codes for CASSLGPTSPSPLHF.

This chain connects TRBV20-1 to TRBJ2-7; D unresolved. Trimming removed 1 base from V and 0 bases from J, with 13 bases in between. This CDR3 comprises 15 residues. Germline V lookup: CDR1 DFQATT, CDR2 SNEGSKA (reference sequence). CDR3 in DNA: TGCAGTGCTAGAGGTGGACGGCAGAACTCCTACGAGCAGTACTTC. Translated, it gives CSARGGRQNSYEQYF.

V usage is TRBV7-9 and J usage is TRBJ2-2; 8 bases map to TRBD1. V gave up 4 bases and J gave up 9 bases; unmatched junction bases: 7. This CDR3 spans 14 amino acids. Germline V gene sequence: CDR1 SEHNR, CDR2 FQNEAQ (reference sequence). This CDR3 is CASSSDGQGWELFF. DNA of the CDR3: TGTGCCAGCAGCTCCGATGGACAGGGTTGGGAGCTGTTTTTT.

This clonotype appeared many times. The chain joins TRBV9 to TRBJ1-2; tentative D call: TRBD1 (6 bases). There are 13 residues in the CDR3. Germline V CDR1 and CDR2: SGDLS, YYNGEE. Trimming pared 4 bases from V and 4 bases from J, leaving 11 bases between. The CDR3 nucleotides are TGTGCCAGCAGCTCCTCGGGGGCCTATGGCTACACCTTC. Its translation: CASSSSGAYGYTF.

As regards this clonotype: At one boundary the junction diverges from the germline segment, which might be a read error. J is TRBJ1-5 and V is TRBV20-1; 7 positions agree with TRBD1. Germline V lookup: CDR1 DFQATT, CDR2 SNEGSKA (reference sequence). The CDR3 has 11 amino acids. The CDR3 loop reads CGARDRTGWHF. The CDR3 coding sequence is TGCGGTGCTAGAGATAGGACAGGTTGGCATTTT.

This clonotype was detected ten times or more. The rearrangement joins TRBV10-3 to TRBJ1-2; D is unresolved. The CDR3 is 14 residues long. Deletions cut 0 bases from V and 2 bases from J, with 7 bases between. Looked up from germline, CDR1 is ENHRY and CDR2 is SYGVKD. The CDR3 bases are TGTGCCATCAGTGAGTCGGGTCCAAACTATGGCTACACCTTC. As protein: CAISESGPNYGYTF.

This clonotype was seen a handful of times. The chain has TRBV25-1 and TRBJ2-5, with D perhaps matching TRBD2 (5 bases). The CDR3 length is 15 residues. V was trimmed by 3 bases and J by 4 bases, leaving 15 bases between them. Germline CDR1 is MGHDK and CDR2 is SYGVNS. The CDR3 DNA sequence: TGTGCCAGCAGTGATGGTCTAGCTAGTGTAGAGACCCAGTACTTC. This sequence encodes CASSDGLASVETQYF. The variable domain in full, completed from reference TRBV25-1 and TRBJ2-5, reads EADIYQTPRYLVIGTGKKITLECSQTMGHDKMYWYQQDPGMELHLIHYSYGVNSTEKGDLSSESTVSRIRTEHFPLTLESARPSHTSQYLCASSDGLASVETQYFGPGTRLLVL.

The table lists this clonotype with many counts. The CDR3 DNA is TGTGCCAGCAGCTTAGGGTTCTCGGATGGCTACACCTTC. Protein product: CASSLGFSDGYTF. This chain uses TRBV13 with TRBJ1-2; no reliable D call. Trimming removed 0 bases at V and 6 bases at J, with 8 bases between. This CDR3 region has 13 residues. Per the germline V gene, CDR1 is PRHDT and CDR2 is FYEKMQ (reference sequence).

This clonotype was detected only a few times. This chain connects TRBV9 to TRBJ1-6, with D uncertain. Germline loops: CDR1 SGDLS, CDR2 YYNGEE. The CDR3 is made up of 15 amino acids. Trimming removed 3 bases at V and 7 bases at J, with 14 bases between. CDR3 bases: TGTGCCAGCAGCGCCACCTCGGCCCCAAATTCACCCCTCCACTTT. Translated: CASSATSAPNSPLHF.

This clonotype was counted ten times or more. The chain has TRBV7-9 and TRBJ2-7; D tentatively reads TRBD1 or TRBD2 (5 bases each). V was shortened by 0 bases and J by 6 bases, with 9 bases between the two germline ends. CDR1 SEHNR and CDR2 FQNEAQ come from the germline V gene (reference sequence). The CDR3 covers 13 residues. CDR3 bases: TGTGCCAGCAGCTTAGCTTCCGGGACCGAGCAGTACTTC. Amino acids: CASSLASGTEQYF.